The 6 T cell receptor beta chains presented below share a single source sample, sequenced in a study of cytomegalovirus exposure and HLA in healthy donors. The PCR was carried out with 60 Vbeta primers and 13 Jbeta primers. Profiled with immunoSEQ multiplex PCR; TCRdb holds only in-frame clones, not every one. The data show approximately 170,000 clones, 85% seen once. Input material: PBMCs. These receptors were collected from a boy aged 2 to 10 in good health and CMV-seronegative.

The chain carries TRBV6-5 and TRBJ1-1; D gene unclear. From germline, CDR1 is MNHEY and CDR2 SVGAGI. This CDR3 is built from 14 residues. The V and J ends lost 2 bases and 7 bases respectively, with 14 bases between them. CDR3 nucleotide sequence: TGTGCCAGCAGTTACGGGCCAGGTGTGGGTGAAGCTTTCTTT. This translates into CASSYGPGVGEAFF.

This chain joins TRBV7-2 and TRBJ2-2, with TRBD1 matching 7 bases. The CDR3 is made up of 14 amino acids. The V segment lost 3 bases and the J segment 8 bases; nucleotides outside the gene matches: 6. Germline CDR1 reads SGHTA; CDR2 reads FQGNSA. CDR3 sequence (DNA): TGTGCCAGCAGCTTTACAGGGGACGGTGGGGAGCTGTTTTTT. This gives the protein CASSFTGDGGELFF.

The V and J genes are TRBV25-1 and TRBJ2-3; 7 nucleotides agree with TRBD2. In germline, CDR1 is MGHDK, CDR2 SYGVNS. Trimming removed 2 bases from V and 4 bases from J; junction bases left unmatched: 0. The CDR3 has 13 residues. This CDR3 reads CASSESGADTQYF. CDR3 DNA sequence: TGTGCCAGCAGTGAAAGCGGGGCAGATACGCAGTATTTT.

The CDR3 DNA reads TGTGCCAGCAGTGAAATGGCTAGCGGGGCAAACACAGATACGCAGTATTTT. Its protein product is CASSEMASGANTDTQYF. This chain joins TRBV6-1 and TRBJ2-3; the match to TRBD2 covers 9 bases. CDR1 and CDR2 from the germline V gene are MNHNS and SASEGT. This CDR3 has 17 residues. V shed 2 bases and J 2 bases; nucleotides not matched to a gene: 8.

The V gene is TRBV5-5, the J gene TRBJ1-2, with 7 bases lining up with TRBD1. Germline V gene data show CDR1 as SGHKS and CDR2 as YYEKEE (reference sequence). The CDR3 spans 13 residues. The V segment lost 2 bases and the J segment 4 bases; nucleotides outside the gene matches: 2. CDR3 sequence: CASSLDRVYGYTF. The CDR3, as DNA: TGTGCCAGCAGCTTAGACAGGGTCTATGGCTACACCTTC. The full variable domain, rest sourced from reference TRBV5-5 and TRBJ1-2, is DAGVTQSPTHLIKTRGQQVTLRCSPISGHKSVSWYQQVLGQGPQFIFQYYEKEERGRGNFPDRFSARQFPNYSSELNVNALLLGDSALYLCASSLDRVYGYTFGSGTRLTVV.

The chain has TRBV6-1 and TRBJ2-7, with 10 bases matching TRBD2. The CDR3 sequence is 19 residues long. The germline V gene has CDR1 MNHNS and CDR2 SASEGT. V was pared by 4 bases and J by 7 bases, with 22 bases of the junction left unmatched. This CDR3 is CASSATGMVVAGGHGEQYV. The CDR3 DNA sequence: TGTGCCAGCAGTGCGACAGGGATGGTGGTAGCGGGGGGTCATGGAGAGCAGTACGTC.